This T cell receptor (beta chain) was captured by sequencing in a study of T cell responses to AZD1222 COVID-19 vaccine. The germline V gene encodes CDR1 WSHSY and CDR2 SAAADI. With 7 bases removed from V and 2 bases from J, the gap between germline ends came to 20 bases. This CDR3 has 16 amino acids. TCRdb keeps only in-frame clones here, not all; method: immunoSEQ multiplex PCR. The sample has about 150,000 clones; roughly nine tenths are singletons. This TCR derives from an adult who received the AZD1222 COVID-19 vaccine. This sample comprised peripheral blood, obtained 28 days after the second AZD1222 dose. The rearrangement uses TRBV10-2 and TRBJ2-5; tentatively, D is TRBD1 (6 bases). CDR3 sequence (DNA): TGCGCCAGCATGCCTCCGTGGGGGCGCGGGCAAGAGACCCAGTACTTC. This encodes CASMPPWGRGQETQYF.